This T cell receptor beta chain emerged from a study of blood T cells in healthy people across ages (dated by TCRdb to between 2015 and 2016). With respect to the entire study: In model experiments, template switching captured about one uniquely barcoded TCR beta cDNA molecule for every two T cells. To track age-related changes in TCR beta repertoire diversity, the study relied on deep sequencing normalized with unique cDNA molecular identifiers. The donors were divided into four age groups: young (average around 17 years), middle-aged (around 41), aged (under 70) and long-lived (roughly 82). To avoid experimental bias, donors of different ages were spread randomly across the sequencing lanes. For two donors (one aged 18 to 29 and one aged 80 or older), the study analyzed two additional independent replicas of 1 million unique cDNA reads from the same blood draw.

CDR1 and CDR2 are drawn from the germline V gene: SGHRS, YFSETQ. The CDR3 has 13 amino acids, counting the end cysteine and phenylalanine. Solely the CDR3 DNA is kept, with 39 bases framed from the first base. The germline ends are 11 bases apart after V is trimmed by 5 bases and J by 2 bases. The donors were 40 or so Caucasian individuals from Russia, aged about 6 to 100 years, who were systemically healthy. Each donor gave about 9.8 milliliters of peripheral blood, drawn into EDTA-treated Vacutainer tubes. Ficoll-Paque density-gradient centrifugation was used to isolate PBMCs, with at least 6.5 million obtained per sample. Trizol reagent was used to extract total RNA from the PBMCs, yielding at least 5.5 micrograms per sample. For every donor, flow cytometry on a PBMC aliquot measured the percentage of naive CD45RAhigh/CD27high T cells. Study-level results and caveats: As age increased, observed TCR beta diversity per million T cells dropped in a roughly linear way, and a significant reduction was already evident by age about 36. Estimates of total diversity from one million sequenced T cells were regarded as lower bounds and underestimates. The long-lived group showed more naive CD4+ T cells, fewer expanded clones and increased TCR diversity than the aged group, suggesting age selection. The percentage of naive T cells measured by flow cytometry correlated strongly with observed TCR beta diversity. Since profiling was done on bulk unsorted PBMCs, naive and antigen-experienced compartments could not be conclusively compared. Because the CMV infection status of the donors was unknown, age-related changes in expanded clonotypes may potentially have been confounded.

With respect to this clonotype: The target of this receptor is not known. No base quality values were provided; no much bigger clone lies one nucleotide off.

The library relied on 5' RACE. These reads were obtained on an Illumina HiSeq 2500. The second PCR ran for roughly 7 to 11 cycles and used a J-beta primer mix along with a sample-barcoded 5' primer. Each TCR beta cDNA molecule received a unique molecular identifier from a template-switch 5' adaptor carrying 12 random nucleotides. Each sample yielded at least 3 million CDR3-containing paired-end reads. First-strand cDNA synthesis was performed from all RNA using the Mint cDNA synthesis kit, with priming by a TRBC-specific oligonucleotide. All cDNA was treated with uracil-DNA glycosylase and then went through a first 18-cycle PCR with the universal primers M1SS and BC2_uni_R. Concerning the study's data processing: For normalization, 1 million high-quality reads, each with a distinct molecular identifier, were randomly selected from each sample. Instead of being binned into consensus sequences, reads that shared molecular identifiers were thrown out. MiTCR, with a Q25 quality threshold and the strictest error-elimination algorithm, was used for CDR3 identification, clonotype clustering and error correction. A nonparametric unseen species model using Euler transformation provided a lower-bound estimate of total TCR beta diversity. TCRdb trimmed the raw reads at Q25, called clones with MiXCR and kept productive beta chains. Rows are unified per CDR3 protein, each entry keeping the most common DNA and genes. TCRdb's processing, not the study's, gives the V and J calls here. The sample yields over 1,200,000 distinct CDR3 sequences; around 55% were counted once. Over 5.5% of the sample goes to the ten largest clones.

The clonotype was recovered from a man younger than 35 in good health. The material sequenced was blood. The V and J genes are TRBV5-1 and TRBJ2-7; a confident D gene designation cannot be given. For the CDR3, the sequence is CASSHGVPYEQYF. The DNA sequence is given as TGCGCCAGCAGTCATGGGGTACCCTACGAGCAGTACTTC. The variable domain in full, with residues beyond the CDR3 obtained from the reference TRBV5-1 and TRBJ2-7 genes, is KAGVTQTPRYLIKTRGQQVTLSCSPISGHRSVSWYQQTPGQGLQFLFEYFSETQRNKGNFPGRFSGRQFSNSRSEMNVSTLELGDSALYLCASSHGVPYEQYFGPGTRLTVT.